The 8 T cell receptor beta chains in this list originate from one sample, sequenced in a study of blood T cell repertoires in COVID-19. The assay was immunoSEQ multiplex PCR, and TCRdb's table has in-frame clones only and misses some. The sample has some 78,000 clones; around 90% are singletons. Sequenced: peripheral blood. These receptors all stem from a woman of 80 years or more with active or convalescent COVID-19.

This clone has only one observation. The CDR3 DNA sequence: TGTGCCAGCAGCTCGCTCGGGAATCAAGCTTTCTTT. Translating gives CASSSLGNQAFF. The chain couples TRBV11-2 to TRBJ1-1; D remains unclear. Germline CDR1 reads SGHAT; CDR2 reads FQNNGV. CDR3 length equals 12 residues. V dropped 4 bases and J dropped 9 bases, with 12 bases sitting between them.

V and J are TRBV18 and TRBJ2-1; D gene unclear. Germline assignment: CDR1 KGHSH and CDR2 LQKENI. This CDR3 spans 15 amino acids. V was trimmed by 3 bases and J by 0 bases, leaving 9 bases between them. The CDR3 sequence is CASSPQSSSYNEQFF. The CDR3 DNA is TGTGCCAGCTCACCCCAGTCAAGCTCCTACAATGAGCAGTTCTTC.

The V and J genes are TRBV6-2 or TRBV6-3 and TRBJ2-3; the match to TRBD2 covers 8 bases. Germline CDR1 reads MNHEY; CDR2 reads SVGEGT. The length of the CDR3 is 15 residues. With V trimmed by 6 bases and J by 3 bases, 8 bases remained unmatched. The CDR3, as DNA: TGTGCCAGCAGCCGAGTTGCGGGAGGTACAGATACGCAGTATTTT. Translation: CASSRVAGGTDTQYF.

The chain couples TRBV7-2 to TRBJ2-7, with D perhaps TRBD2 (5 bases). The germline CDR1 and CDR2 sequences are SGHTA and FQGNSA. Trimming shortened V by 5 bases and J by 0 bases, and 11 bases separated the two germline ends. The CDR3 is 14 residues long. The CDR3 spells CASSQDWASYEQYF. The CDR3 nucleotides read TGTGCCAGCAGCCAGGACTGGGCCTCCTACGAGCAGTACTTC.

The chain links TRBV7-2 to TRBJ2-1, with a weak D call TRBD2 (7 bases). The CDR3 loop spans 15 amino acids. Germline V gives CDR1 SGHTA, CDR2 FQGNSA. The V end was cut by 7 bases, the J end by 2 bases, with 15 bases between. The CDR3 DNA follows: TGTGCCAGCACCCAGGCGGGGGCGCCCTACAATGAGCAGTTCTTC. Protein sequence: CASTQAGAPYNEQFF.

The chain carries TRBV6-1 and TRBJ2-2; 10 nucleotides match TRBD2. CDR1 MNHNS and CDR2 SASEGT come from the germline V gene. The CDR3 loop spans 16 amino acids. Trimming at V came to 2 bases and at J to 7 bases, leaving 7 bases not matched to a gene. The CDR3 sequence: CASSEQASGSGGELFF. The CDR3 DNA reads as TGTGCCAGCAGTGAACAGGCTAGCGGGAGTGGCGGGGAGCTGTTTTTT.

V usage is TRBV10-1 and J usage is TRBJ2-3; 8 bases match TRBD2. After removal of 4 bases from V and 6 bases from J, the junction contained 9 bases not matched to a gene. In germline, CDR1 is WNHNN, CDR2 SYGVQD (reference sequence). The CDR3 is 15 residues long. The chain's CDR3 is CASSANSGTGDTQYF. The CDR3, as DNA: TGCGCCAGCAGTGCAAATAGCGGGACTGGGGATACGCAGTATTTT.

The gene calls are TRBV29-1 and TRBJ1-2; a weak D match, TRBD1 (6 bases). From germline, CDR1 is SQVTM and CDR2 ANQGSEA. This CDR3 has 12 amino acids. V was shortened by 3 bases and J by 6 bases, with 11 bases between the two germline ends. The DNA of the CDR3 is TGCAGCGTTGAGGGCAGGGGAGATGGCTACACCTTC. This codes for CSVEGRGDGYTF.